This TCR beta chain originates from a study of T cell repertoires in cytomegalovirus infection. About the research overall: Carrying CMV and the relevant HLA type showed in public TCR beta signatures.

The CDR3 covers 14 residues. Germline V lookup: CDR1 MNHNY, CDR2 SVGAGI (reference sequence). V lost 3 bases and J 2 bases, leaving 10 bases between the germline ends. A single record per CDR3 protein comes from TCRdb applying MiXCR to the reads. This sample yields a few hundred thousand distinct CDR3 sequences, of which 15% to 20% are seen a single time; approximately 44% belongs to the top ten. Notes on the study in general: There were HLA-C-restricted CMV-specific TCR beta clonotypes dominating the ex vivo response. Summed public TCR beta family frequency identified CMV carriers bearing the relevant HLA.

For this clonotype: Its specificity is unknown.

The rearrangement uses TRBV6-6 and TRBJ2-5, with unresolved D. The sample taken for sequencing was CD8+ T cells from PBMCs. The sequence was collected from a human donor in good health (CMV status not recorded). Some clones in this sample may be carry-over from other donors' samples. The CDR3 nucleotides are TGTGCCAGCAGTTATAGTGTAGGACAAGAGACCCAGTACTTC. Its translation: CASSYSVGQETQYF.